A single sample is the source of the 29 T cell receptor beta chains below, sequenced in a study of shared clonotypes between healthy human individuals. Sequencing used immunoSEQ multiplex PCR; TCRdb keeps in-frame clones, though not all of them. The repertoire has about 1 million clones, around 75% of them found once; the top ten carry over 1.3%. Sequencing used memory CD4+ T cells sorted from blood. Subset reported: CD45RA-negative fraction. The receptors were sampled from a man aged 18-30 years in good health.

CDR3 sequence reads: CASSEQGNSPLHF. CDR3 coding DNA: TGCGCCAGCAGTGAACAAGGAAATTCACCCCTCCACTTT. The chain couples TRBV10-1 to TRBJ1-6, with unresolved D. CDR1 is WNHNN, CDR2 SYGVQD, per germline (reference sequence). This CDR3 has 13 amino acids. Trimming pared 3 bases from V and 7 bases from J, leaving 7 bases between.

The V and J genes are TRBV27 and TRBJ2-1; 14 bases are a match to TRBD2. The CDR3 runs to 16 residues. After removal of 7 bases from V and 9 bases from J, the junction contained 11 bases not matched to a gene. Germline values: CDR1 MNHEY, CDR2 SMNVEV (reference sequence). The CDR3 DNA sequence: TGTGCCAGCACCCCGGCGGGACTAGCGGGAGCCGGTGAGCAGTTCTTC. Translation gives CASTPAGLAGAGEQFF.

The V gene is TRBV25-1, the J gene TRBJ1-6; tentative D call: TRBD1 (5 bases). Germline loops: CDR1 MGHDK, CDR2 SYGVNS. The CDR3 has 13 residues. V lost 8 bases and J lost 3, with 8 bases in between. CDR3 region: CASVDSYNSPLHF. CDR3 in DNA: TGTGCCAGCGTCGACAGCTATAATTCACCCCTCCACTTT.

The gene calls are TRBV6-6 and TRBJ1-2, with TRBD1 matching 9 bases. The germline gives CDR1 MNHNY, CDR2 SVGAGI (reference sequence). The CDR3 extends over 14 amino acids. V lost 4 bases to trimming and J lost 6 bases; unmatched junction nucleotides: 6. The CDR3 DNA follows: TGTGCCAGCAGTTCCACGGACAGGGGCCATGGCTACACCTTC. Protein product: CASSSTDRGHGYTF.

The chain couples TRBV11-2 to TRBJ2-7; no definite D call. Trimming shortened V by 0 bases and J by 2 bases, and 5 bases separated the two germline ends. Germline CDR1 SGHAT, CDR2 FQNNGV. This CDR3 spans 13 amino acids. The CDR3 nucleotides are TGTGCCAGCAGCTTAGATCTCACCTACGAGCAGTACTTC. It yields the protein CASSLDLTYEQYF.

On this clone itself: Other DNA sequences in the same sample also yield this CDR3. The chain couples TRBV10-2 to TRBJ2-7; D uncertain. Germline CDR1 and CDR2: WSHSY and SAAADI. V was pared by 4 bases and J by 3 bases, with 13 bases between. CDR3 length: 14 residues. CDR3 DNA: TGCGCCAGCAGTGGCCCAGGAACTAACTACGAGCAGTACTTC. It is translated as CASSGPGTNYEQYF.

The CDR3 loop reads CASSSRGLRGNTIYF. CDR3 sequence (DNA): TGTGCCAGCAGCTCCAGGGGGCTGCGTGGAAACACCATATATTTT. The chain couples TRBV13 to TRBJ1-3; 8 bases are a match to TRBD1. The CDR3 is 15 residues long. The germline V gene has CDR1 PRHDT and CDR2 FYEKMQ (reference sequence). The junction had 5 bases not matched to a gene; V was cut back by 4 bases and J by 3 bases.

The rearrangement links TRBV4-1 to TRBJ2-5, with D possibly matching TRBD2 (6 bases). Trimming took off 1 base at V and 5 bases at J, with 14 bases between the two ends. Germline V gene sequence: CDR1 MGHRA, CDR2 YSYEKL. The CDR3 consists of 15 residues. As DNA, the CDR3 is TGCGCCAGCAGCCAAGGTCCGGCGGGGTCTGAGACCCAGTACTTC. Its translation: CASSQGPAGSETQYF.

This clone appeared many times. This chain links TRBV4-3 with TRBJ2-2, with 7 bases matching TRBD2. V lost 1 base, J lost 2 bases, and 7 bases stayed unmatched. Germline-derived CDR1 and CDR2 are LGHNA and YSLEER. The CDR3 length is 17 residues. The chain's CDR3 is CASSQVSLAANTGELFF. The CDR3 DNA reads as TGCGCCAGCAGCCAAGTTAGCCTAGCGGCCAACACCGGGGAGCTGTTTTTT.

V and J are TRBV19 and TRBJ2-5; 8 bases fit TRBD2. The CDR3 sequence is 13 residues long. V shed 5 bases and J 5 bases; nucleotides not matched to a gene: 4. Germline loops: CDR1 LNHDA, CDR2 SQIVND (reference sequence). CDR3 amino acids: CASSYSGTETQYF. The CDR3 region has the DNA TGTGCCAGTAGTTATAGCGGGACGGAGACCCAGTACTTC.

The V and J genes are TRBV2 and TRBJ1-1; 7 nucleotides align to TRBD1. Per the germline V gene, CDR1 is SNHLY and CDR2 is FYNNEI. CDR3 length equals 14 residues. The V and J ends lost 6 bases and 4 bases, in that order; junction bases with no gene match: 8. The CDR3 DNA reads TGTGCCAGCAGCGCGACAGGGAGTCTCACTGAAGCTTTCTTT. Translation gives CASSATGSLTEAFF.

Only a few counts were recorded for this clone. V and J are TRBV2 and TRBJ1-6, with 8 bases that match TRBD1. This CDR3 comprises 16 residues. V was pared by 6 bases and J by 3 bases, with 7 bases of the junction left unmatched. The germline CDR1 and CDR2 sequences are SNHLY and FYNNEI. In nucleotides, the CDR3 is TGTGCCAGCAGGGGGACAGGCAACCTCTATAATTCACCCCTCCACTTT. This codes for CASRGTGNLYNSPLHF.

The J gene is TRBJ2-3, the V gene TRBV25-1; a possible D gene is TRBD1 (6 bases). The V end was cut by 5 bases, the J end by 0 bases, with 9 bases between. Germline V gene data show CDR1 as MGHDK and CDR2 as SYGVNS. The CDR3 covers 14 residues. Here the CDR3 reads CASSKGGSTDTQYF. The CDR3, as DNA: TGTGCCAGCAGTAAAGGGGGAAGCACAGATACGCAGTATTTT.

As for this clone: The sample holds other DNA sequences that translate to the same CDR3. The chain couples TRBV27 to TRBJ2-2; unclear D gene. This CDR3 has 13 amino acids. V lost 5 bases to trimming and J lost 1 base, with 5 bases between them. The germline V gene encodes CDR1 MNHEY and CDR2 SMNVEV (reference sequence). The CDR3 nucleotides read TGTGCCAGCAGTCCGAGGAACACCGGGGAGCTGTTTTTT. This sequence encodes CASSPRNTGELFF.

The chain combines TRBV7-2 with TRBJ1-2; 8 nucleotides align to TRBD1. The CDR3 spans 14 residues. With V trimmed by 5 bases and J by 7 bases, 9 bases remained unmatched. Germline CDR1 is SGHTA and CDR2 is FQGNSA. The CDR3 region is CASSLTGEVGGYTF. The CDR3 DNA reads TGTGCCAGCAGCCTGACAGGGGAGGTGGGTGGCTACACCTTC.

This sequence joins TRBV4-1 and TRBJ1-2; TRBD1 agrees at 7 bases. CDR1 and CDR2 from the germline V gene are MGHRA and YSYEKL. With 2 bases clipped from V and 4 bases from J, the junction kept 7 bases outside the gene matches. The CDR3 spans 15 residues. The chain's CDR3 is CASSQQTGAGYGYTF. The CDR3 nucleotides read TGCGCCAGCAGCCAACAAACAGGGGCCGGCTATGGCTACACCTTC.

The rearrangement joins TRBV7-2 to TRBJ2-2, with D possibly matching TRBD1 (6 bases). Trimming cost V 5 bases and J 3 bases, with 13 bases left between them. Germline V gives CDR1 SGHTA, CDR2 FQGNSA. CDR3 length equals 15 residues. The CDR3 spells CASSPPQGYTGELFF. As DNA, the CDR3 is TGTGCCAGCAGCCCTCCACAGGGATACACCGGGGAGCTGTTTTTT.

This clone was detected only a few times. The chain combines TRBV30 with TRBJ1-5; possible D gene TRBD1, 6 bases. The CDR3 is 12 amino acids. V lost 2 bases to trimming and J lost 12 bases, with 14 bases between them. Germline lookup yields CDR1 GTSNPN and CDR2 SVGIG (reference sequence). The CDR3: CAWSSTGYVQHF. The CDR3 nucleotides read TGTGCCTGGAGTTCAACAGGGTATGTCCAGCATTTT. Full variable domain (remainder filled in from reference TRBV30 and TRBJ1-5): SQTIHQWPATLVQPVGSPLSLECTVEGTSNPNLYWYRQAAGRGLQLLFYSVGIGQISSEVPQNLSASRPQDRQFILSSKKLLLSDSGFYLCAWSSTGYVQHFGDGTRLSIL.

Worth noting for this clone: Relative to the germline gene, one junction end is altered; a read error may explain this. The gene calls are TRBV5-4 and TRBJ1-6; a weak D match, TRBD1 (5 bases). The CDR3 has 13 residues. Germline V lookup: CDR1 SGHNT, CDR2 YYREEE (reference sequence). CDR3 residues: CASSLEATGPGYF. DNA of the CDR3: TGTGCCAGCAGCTTGGAGGCCACAGGTCCCGGATACTTT.

CDR3 sequence: CASSIEKWTEAFF. The CDR3 nucleotides are TGTGCCAGTAGTATAGAGAAGTGGACTGAAGCTTTCTTT. The chain uses TRBV19 and TRBJ1-1; D is uncertain. The V gene lost 0 bases and the J gene lost 5 bases, with 7 bases spanning the gap. This CDR3 has 13 residues. CDR1 and CDR2 (germline): LNHDA, SQIVND (reference sequence).

The V call is TRBV5-1, the J call TRBJ2-7; no clear D. The CDR3 covers 11 residues. Trimming cost V 7 bases and J 2 bases, with 7 bases left between them. Germline assignment: CDR1 SGHRS and CDR2 YFSETQ. CDR3 region: CASAGAYEQYF. CDR3 bases: TGCGCCAGCGCTGGGGCCTACGAGCAGTACTTC.

The chain joins TRBV6-1 to TRBJ2-5; D is possibly TRBD2 (6 bases). The CDR3 loop spans 16 amino acids. Trimming cost V 2 bases and J 2 bases, with 15 bases left between them. Germline V gene data show CDR1 as MNHNS and CDR2 as SASEGT. CDR3 region: CASSEQAGSLQETQYF. The DNA of the CDR3 is TGTGCCAGCAGTGAACAAGCGGGCTCGTTACAAGAGACCCAGTACTTC.

This clone was seen repeatedly, ten times or more. This chain joins TRBV11-2 and TRBJ2-7; TRBD2 is a possible D gene (6 bases). The CDR3 is 14 amino acids. The germline CDR1 and CDR2 sequences are SGHAT and FQNNGV. Trimming removed 2 bases from V and 3 bases from J, with 11 bases in between. DNA of the CDR3: TGTGCCAGCAGCTTACTGGAGGGCCTCTACGAGCAGTACTTC. Its protein is CASSLLEGLYEQYF.

V gene TRBV9 combines with J gene TRBJ1-3; the D gene is possibly TRBD1 (5 bases). Trimming left V 3 bases short and J 1 base short, with 11 bases between. The CDR3 sequence is 15 residues long. CDR1 SGDLS and CDR2 YYNGEE come from the germline V gene. CDR3 bases: TGTGCCAGCAGCGCCGCAGGGACTTCTGGAAACACCATATATTTT. Translated, it gives CASSAAGTSGNTIYF.

This clone was counted only a few times. The rearrangement links TRBV6-1 to TRBJ2-5; 10 bases align to TRBD1. The CDR3 covers 15 residues. Germline V gene sequence: CDR1 MNHNS, CDR2 SASEGT. J was trimmed by 5 bases and V by 4 bases; bases with no gene match: 7. CDR3: CASSGDRGIVETQYF. The CDR3 nucleotides read TGTGCCAGCAGTGGGGACAGGGGAATTGTGGAGACCCAGTACTTC.

The chain joins TRBV18 to TRBJ2-5, with unresolved D. The V end was cut by 3 bases, the J end by 4 bases, with 12 bases between. Per germline, CDR1 KGHSH and CDR2 LQKENI. The length of the CDR3 is 14 residues. CDR3 bases: TGTGCCAGCTCACCGGGCCCAAGGACAGAGACCCAGTACTTC. Protein: CASSPGPRTETQYF.

This rearrangement joins TRBV7-3 to TRBJ2-3; possible D gene TRBD1, 7 bases. Between the trimmed V and J ends, which lost 5 bases and 4 bases, there was a span of 22 bases. This CDR3 comprises 17 residues. The germline gives CDR1 SGHTA, CDR2 FQGTGA. The CDR3 is CASSKYTGAGGADTQYF. The CDR3 bases are TGTGCCAGCAGCAAATACACAGGGGCCGGGGGTGCAGATACGCAGTATTTT.

This clone was detected once. The gene calls are TRBV2 and TRBJ1-2; tentatively, D is TRBD1 (6 bases). Trimming shortened V by 5 bases and J by 7 bases, and 20 bases separated the two germline ends. Germline V gives CDR1 SNHLY, CDR2 FYNNEI. The CDR3 is made up of 15 amino acids. CDR3 residues: CASSSEGGQTSGYTF. Written as DNA, the CDR3 is TGTGCCAGCAGTTCTGAGGGGGGCCAGACTAGTGGCTACACCTTC.

The chain combines TRBV9 with TRBJ1-2, with D perhaps matching TRBD1 (6 bases). Trimming took 3 bases from V and 5 from J, leaving 20 bases between them. CDR3 length: 16 residues. From germline, CDR1 is SGDLS and CDR2 YYNGEE. This CDR3 is CASSASPGTRGYGYTF. CDR3 DNA sequence: TGTGCCAGCAGCGCATCACCGGGAACCAGGGGATATGGCTACACCTTC.